A single sample is the source of the 18 T cell receptor beta chains below, sequenced in a study of cytomegalovirus exposure and HLA in healthy donors. Primers for the PCR totalled 60 Vbeta and 13 Jbeta. Some clones are missing from TCRdb's copy, which holds only in-frame ones; the method was immunoSEQ multiplex PCR. The clone table shows roughly 220,000 clones, with the ten largest holding 1.1%. Specimen: PBMCs. These receptors all come from a girl aged 2-10 years in good health and CMV-seropositive.

The V and J genes are TRBV28 and TRBJ1-2; a weak D match, TRBD1 (5 bases). The CDR3 contains 15 residues. Germline V lookup: CDR1 MDHEN, CDR2 SYDVKM. V was shortened by 2 bases and J by 3 bases, with 13 bases between the two germline ends. CDR3 amino acids: CASSLEVLGDYGYTF. The CDR3 DNA follows: TGTGCCAGCAGTTTAGAAGTCTTAGGGGACTATGGCTACACCTTC.

This sequence joins TRBV7-9 and TRBJ1-1; D not certain. The germline gives CDR1 SEHNR, CDR2 FQNEAQ (reference sequence). This CDR3 contains 16 residues. The V end lost 5 bases, the J end lost 0 bases, and 16 bases lay between the germline ends. The CDR3 DNA sequence: TGTGCCAGCAGCGCTAGCCATAAGGGTATGAACACTGAAGCTTTCTTT. Residues: CASSASHKGMNTEAFF.

The chain carries TRBV5-1 and TRBJ2-1; D not resolved. Trimming shortened V by 3 bases and J by 10 bases, and 11 bases separated the two germline ends. This CDR3 spans 12 amino acids. The germline V gene has CDR1 SGHRS and CDR2 YFSETQ. CDR3 sequence (DNA): TGCGCCAGCAGCTCCGCGCTGCGGGAGCAGTTCTTC. The encoded protein is CASSSALREQFF.

The chain combines TRBV5-5 with TRBJ2-7; 9 bases agree with TRBD1. V lost 6 bases and J lost 2; bases outside the gene matches: 9. The CDR3 runs to 15 residues. Per germline, CDR1 SGHKS and CDR2 YYEKEE (reference sequence). The CDR3 nucleotides are TGTGCCAGCATAAGCATAGGGACAGGGACCTACGAGCAGTACTTC. Its translation: CASISIGTGTYEQYF.

The chain is built from TRBV6-5 and TRBJ1-1, with D possibly matching TRBD1 (6 bases). CDR1 and CDR2 (germline): MNHEY, SVGAGI. The CDR3 spans 15 residues. Trimming took off 5 bases at V and 4 bases at J, with 17 bases between the two ends. CDR3: CASSTLGGGGTEAFF. The CDR3 bases are TGTGCCAGCAGTACCCTGGGAGGGGGTGGCACTGAAGCTTTCTTT.

The gene calls are TRBV10-1 and TRBJ2-1; 7 bases are a match to TRBD2. J was trimmed by 3 bases and V by 5 bases; bases with no gene match: 4. Per germline, CDR1 WNHNN and CDR2 SYGVQD (reference sequence). CDR3 length: 14 residues. Written as DNA, the CDR3 is TGCGCCAGCAGTAGCGTAGCGGGCTACAATGAGCAGTTCTTC. Its protein product is CASSSVAGYNEQFF.

This chain links TRBV27 with TRBJ2-5; 8 nucleotides match TRBD2. After removal of 5 bases from V and 0 bases from J, the junction contained 5 bases not matched to a gene. Germline assignment: CDR1 MNHEY and CDR2 SMNVEV (reference sequence). The CDR3 sequence is 15 residues long. In DNA form, the CDR3 reads TGTGCCAGCAGTCCCTTTAGCGGGAACCAAGAGACCCAGTACTTC. It is translated as CASSPFSGNQETQYF.

This rearrangement joins TRBV19 to TRBJ1-5; possible D gene TRBD1, 5 bases. V lost 9 bases to trimming and J lost 7 bases, with 16 bases between them. Germline loops: CDR1 LNHDA, CDR2 SQIVND (reference sequence). This CDR3 contains 13 residues. The CDR3 DNA sequence: TGTGCCAGCGGGGGGAGGGTAAGGCAGCCCCAGCATTTT. Amino acid sequence: CASGGRVRQPQHF.

CDR3 nucleotides: TGCAGCGCCCTGACAGGGACGAACACCGGGGAGCTGTTTTTT. It codes for CSALTGTNTGELFF. The gene calls are TRBV29-1 and TRBJ2-2, with 7 bases that match TRBD1. Germline-derived CDR1 and CDR2 are SQVTM and ANQGSEA. V lost 7 bases, J lost 0 bases, and 5 bases stayed unmatched. The CDR3 consists of 14 residues.

This chain links TRBV28 with TRBJ1-1; D call uncertain. This CDR3 spans 14 amino acids. In germline, CDR1 is MDHEN, CDR2 SYDVKM. V gave up 4 bases and J gave up 0 bases, with 9 bases separating them. In DNA, the CDR3 is TGTGCCAGCAGTTCAATGATAGTGAACACTGAAGCTTTCTTT. It specifies CASSSMIVNTEAFF.

The CDR3 sequence: CASSFPGREGQFF. DNA for the CDR3: TGTGCCAGCAGCTTCCCCGGGAGGGAGGGGCAGTTCTTC. J is TRBJ2-1 and V is TRBV11-2, with TRBD2 matching over 8 bases. The CDR3 extends over 13 amino acids. J lost 12 bases, V lost 3 bases, and 7 bases had no gene match. CDR1 is SGHAT, CDR2 FQNNGV, per germline.

The J gene is TRBJ2-3, the V gene TRBV28; 9 bases fit TRBD1. Germline V gene lookup returns CDR1 MDHEN and CDR2 SYDVKM. The CDR3 has 14 residues. J lost 3 bases, V lost 6 bases, and 4 bases had no gene match. The CDR3 DNA reads TGTGCCAGCAGCGGACAGGGGTGGACAGATACGCAGTATTTT. Translating it yields CASSGQGWTDTQYF.

The CDR3 here is CASSYSRTGGEKLFF. The CDR3 bases are TGTGCCAGCAGTTACTCACGGACAGGAGGCGAAAAACTGTTTTTT. The chain links TRBV6-5 to TRBJ1-4; 7 bases align to TRBD1. The CDR3 contains 15 residues. Trimming cost V 0 bases and J 8 bases; bases outside gene matches: 6. The germline V gene encodes CDR1 MNHEY and CDR2 SVGAGI.

J is TRBJ1-5 and V is TRBV19, with D perhaps TRBD1 (6 bases). V was pared by 4 bases and J by 5 bases, with 12 bases between. The V gene's germline CDR1 is LNHDA and CDR2 SQIVND (reference sequence). The CDR3 is 14 amino acids. CDR3 protein: CASSTTGFDQPQHF. CDR3 coding DNA: TGTGCCAGTAGTACCACAGGGTTCGATCAGCCCCAGCATTTT.

The rearrangement uses TRBV5-4 and TRBJ2-2, with 8 bases matching TRBD2. J gave up 5 bases and V 2 bases, and 8 bases lay outside the gene matches. This CDR3 has 16 amino acids. Per the germline V gene, CDR1 is SGHNT and CDR2 is YYREEE (reference sequence). CDR3 coding DNA: TGTGCCAGCAGCTTTAAGCGGGAGCGAGATACCGGGGAGCTGTTTTTT. Amino acids: CASSFKRERDTGELFF.

The J gene is TRBJ1-2, the V gene TRBV9, with D maybe TRBD1 (6 bases). CDR1 SGDLS and CDR2 YYNGEE come from the germline V gene. The CDR3 covers 15 residues. V was trimmed by 1 base and J by 2 bases, leaving 12 bases between them. In DNA, the CDR3 is TGTGCCAGCAGCGTAACAACAGGGTTGAACTATGGCTACACCTTC. As protein: CASSVTTGLNYGYTF.

The chain couples TRBV5-4 to TRBJ2-1, with 8 nucleotides matching TRBD2. Germline V CDR1 and CDR2: SGHNT, YYREEE (reference sequence). The CDR3 has 15 amino acids. V was pared by 4 bases and J by 9 bases, with 12 bases of the junction left unmatched. CDR3 protein: CASSLSGMGGSEQFF. The CDR3 bases are TGTGCCAGCAGCCTTAGCGGGATGGGTGGTAGTGAGCAGTTCTTC.

The chain recombines TRBV6-5 with TRBJ2-7; the match to TRBD2 covers 10 bases. This CDR3 comprises 14 residues. Trimming at V came to 0 bases and at J to 7 bases, leaving 3 bases not matched to a gene. Looked up from germline, CDR1 is MNHEY and CDR2 is SVGAGI. CDR3 amino acids: CASSYSTSGAEQYF. CDR3 coding DNA: TGTGCCAGCAGTTACTCTACTAGCGGGGCTGAGCAGTACTTC.